The entry that follows covers one T cell receptor beta chain sequence. What it binds is not known. These data come from a study of cytomegalovirus exposure and HLA in healthy donors. Broader study findings: Fewer N-insertions (relative to the approximately 700-donor mean) were reportedly seen in an Asian-associated ancestry cluster in a later analysis. Most CMV-associated TCR beta chains appeared HLA-restricted in a later analysis.

Use of 60 Vbeta and 13 Jbeta primers characterized the PCR. The method was immunoSEQ multiplex PCR; TCRdb's version includes in-frame clones alone and lacks a portion of them. The sample yields tens of thousands of clones, about 70% seen once. The CDR3 runs 14 residues. Trimming took off 1 base at V and 3 bases at J, with 11 bases between the two ends. The germline gives CDR1 SGHRS, CDR2 YFSETQ. The specimen was PBMCs. The sequence came from a woman aged 45-65 years in good health and CMV-seronegative. This sequence joins TRBV5-1 and TRBJ2-7, with a possible D match to TRBD1 (6 bases). The CDR3 DNA reads as TGCGCCAGCAGCTTGTCCGGACAGCACTACGAGCAGTACTTC. Residues: CASSLSGQHYEQYF.